This T cell receptor (beta chain) was profiled in a study of blood T cell repertoires in COVID-19. The CDR3 covers 13 residues. CDR1 SGHTA and CDR2 FQGTGA come from the germline V gene. The J segment lost 4 bases and the V segment lost 4 bases, leaving 0 bases of the junction unmatched. How the authors handled the data: Scientists estimated how many nucleated cells there were by amplifying reference gene primers. Assay used: immunoSEQ multiplex PCR; TCRdb lists only in-frame clones, some missing. That table supplies the V and J calls and clone size; D and trimming were determined from the DNA. The data show some 160,000 clones, with approximately 80% seen just once and roughly 5.3% held by the top ten.

The rearrangement links TRBV7-3 to TRBJ2-3; the match to TRBD1 covers 9 bases. The sample comprised peripheral blood. The origin of this receptor is a woman aged 45 to 65 with acute or convalescent COVID-19. The CDR3 DNA follows: TGTGCCAGCAGCTGGGACAGGGCAGATACGCAGTATTTT. This encodes CASSWDRADTQYF.